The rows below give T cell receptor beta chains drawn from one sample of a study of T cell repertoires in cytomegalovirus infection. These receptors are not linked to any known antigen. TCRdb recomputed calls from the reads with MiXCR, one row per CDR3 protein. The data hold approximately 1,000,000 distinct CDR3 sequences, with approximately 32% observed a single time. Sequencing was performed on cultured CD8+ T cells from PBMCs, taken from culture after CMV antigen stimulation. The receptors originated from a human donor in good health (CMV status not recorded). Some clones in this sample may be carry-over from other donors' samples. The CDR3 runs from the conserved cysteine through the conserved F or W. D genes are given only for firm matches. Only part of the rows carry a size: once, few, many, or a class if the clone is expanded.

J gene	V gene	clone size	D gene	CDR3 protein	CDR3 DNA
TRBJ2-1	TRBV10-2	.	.	CASRDPSIYNEQFF	TGCGCCAGCAGAGATCCCTCGATCTACAATGAGCAGTTCTTC
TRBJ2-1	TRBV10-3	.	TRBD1	CAISAKQGLSYNEQFF	TGTGCCATCAGTGCGAAACAGGGGTTATCCTACAATGAGCAGTTCTTC
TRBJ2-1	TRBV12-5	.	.	CASGLLGEGEQFF	TGTGCTAGTGGTTTATTGGGGGAAGGTGAGCAGTTCTTC
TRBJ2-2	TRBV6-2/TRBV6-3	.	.	CASSQSGPRTGELFF	TGTGCCAGCAGTCAATCCGGGCCCCGAACCGGGGAGCTGTTTTTT
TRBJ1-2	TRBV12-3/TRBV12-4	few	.	CASSLGGGLGGYTF	TGTGCCAGCAGTTTAGGAGGGGGTTTGGGGGGCTACACCTTC
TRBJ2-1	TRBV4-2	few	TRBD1	CASSQLGQGPGDSSYNEQFF	TGTGCCAGCAGCCAATTGGGACAGGGTCCCGGCGATAGCTCCTACAATGAGCAGTTCTTC
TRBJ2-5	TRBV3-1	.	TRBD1	CASSQEVETGVQETQYF	TGTGCCAGCAGCCAAGAAGTCGAGACAGGGGTCCAAGAGACCCAGTACTTC
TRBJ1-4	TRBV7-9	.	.	CASSHGGSNEKLFF	TGTGCCAGCAGCCACGGTGGTTCTAATGAAAAACTGTTTTTT
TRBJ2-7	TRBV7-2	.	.	CANSLAGASSYEQYF	TGTGCCAACAGCTTAGCTGGGGCCAGCTCCTACGAGCAGTACTTC
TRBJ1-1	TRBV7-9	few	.	CASSFGLNEAFF	TGTGCCAGCAGCTTTGGACTGAATGAAGCTTTCTTT
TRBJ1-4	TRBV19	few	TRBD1	CASSITPRQGARGEKLFF	TGTGCCAGTAGTATTACCCCCCGACAGGGGGCAAGAGGTGAAAAACTGTTTTTT
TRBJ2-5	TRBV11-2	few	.	CASSLVSLAQYF	TGTGCCAGCAGCTTAGTTAGTTTGGCCCAGTACTTC
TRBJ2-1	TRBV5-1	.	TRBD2	CASSWGTSGGKEQFF	TGCGCCAGCAGCTGGGGGACTAGCGGGGGTAAAGAGCAGTTCTTC
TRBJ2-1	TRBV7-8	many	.	CASSISMGNYNEQFF	TGTGCCAGCAGCATTAGTATGGGAAACTACAATGAGCAGTTCTTC
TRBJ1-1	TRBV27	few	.	CASRPGALSDTEAFF	TGTGCCAGCAGGCCGGGAGCCTTAAGTGACACTGAAGCTTTCTTT
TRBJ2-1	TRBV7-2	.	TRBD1	CASSLRGQGYNEQFF	TGTGCCAGCAGCTTAAGGGGACAGGGATACAATGAGCAGTTCTTC
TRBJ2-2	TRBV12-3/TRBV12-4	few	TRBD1	CASSHDRGTNTGELFF	TGTGCCAGCAGTCATGACAGGGGGACGAACACCGGGGAGCTGTTTTTT
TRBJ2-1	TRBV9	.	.	CASSVSSRGEGADNEQFF	TGTGCCAGCAGCGTATCCTCCCGAGGGGAGGGGGCTGACAATGAGCAGTTCTTC
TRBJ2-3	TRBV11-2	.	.	CVSRAQDTQYF	TGTGTCAGCAGGGCACAAGATACGCAGTATTTT
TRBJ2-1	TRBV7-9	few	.	CASSSTDSPLRNEQFF	TGTGCCAGCAGCTCCACGGACAGCCCTCTCCGGAATGAGCAGTTCTTC
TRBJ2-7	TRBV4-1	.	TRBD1	CASSRNRDSPYEQYF	TGCGCCAGCAGCCGGAACCGGGACAGCCCCTACGAGCAGTACTTC
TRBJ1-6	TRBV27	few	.	CATAGPLNSPLHF	TGTGCCACCGCGGGACCACTAAATTCACCCCTCCACTTT
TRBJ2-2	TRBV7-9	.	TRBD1	CASSLWDRDTGELFF	TGTGCCAGCAGCTTATGGGACAGGGACACCGGGGAGCTGTTTTTT
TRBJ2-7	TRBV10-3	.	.	CAISARDRTYEQYF	TGTGCCATCAGTGCCCGGGACCGAACCTACGAGCAGTACTTC
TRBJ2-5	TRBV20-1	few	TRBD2	CSARDRASGGPGETQYF	TGCAGTGCTAGAGATCGGGCTAGCGGGGGGCCGGGGGAGACCCAGTACTTC
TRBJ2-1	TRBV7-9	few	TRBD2	CASSLNGGAGNEQFF	TGTGCCAGCAGCTTAAACGGGGGGGCTGGTAATGAGCAGTTCTTC
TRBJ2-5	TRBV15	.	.	CATSRDSGAQQETQYF	TGTGCCACCAGCAGAGATTCCGGGGCACAACAAGAGACCCAGTACTTC
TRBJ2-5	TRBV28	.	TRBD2	CASSPRLAGGYVQYF	TGTGCCAGCAGTCCACGACTAGCGGGGGGGTATGTCCAGTACTTC
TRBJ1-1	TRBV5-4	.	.	CASSSRSLGATEAFF	TGTGCCAGCAGCTCAAGGAGTTTAGGGGCAACTGAAGCTTTCTTT
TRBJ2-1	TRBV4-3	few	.	CASSQEWGRGPQGQFF	TGCGCCAGCAGCCAAGAATGGGGCAGGGGTCCCCAAGGGCAGTTCTTC
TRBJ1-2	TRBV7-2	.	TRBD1	CARGQENYGYTF	TGTGCCAGAGGACAGGAGAACTATGGCTACACCTTC
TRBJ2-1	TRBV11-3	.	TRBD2	CASSFSSSSSGGGSYNEQFF	TGTGCCAGCAGCTTCTCCTCTTCTTCTAGCGGGGGGGGTTCCTACAATGAGCAGTTCTTC
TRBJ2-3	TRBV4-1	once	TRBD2	CASSQGLAGEADTQYF	TGCGCCAGCAGCCAGGGACTAGCGGGGGAAGCAGATACGCAGTATTTT
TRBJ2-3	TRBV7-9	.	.	CASSFRLVATDTQYF	TGTGCCAGCTCCTTCCGACTTGTGGCGACAGATACGCAGTATTTT
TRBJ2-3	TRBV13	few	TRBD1	CASSLGGTGPPFTDTQYF	TGTGCCAGCAGCTTAGGAGGGACAGGGCCCCCTTTCACAGATACGCAGTATTTT
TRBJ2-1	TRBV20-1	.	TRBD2	CSASGGARGNEQFF	TGCAGTGCTAGCGGGGGGGCCCGCGGGAATGAGCAGTTCTTC
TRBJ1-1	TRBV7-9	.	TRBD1	CASSSTRQGPNTEAFF	TGTGCCAGCAGCTCCACCCGACAGGGACCTAACACTGAAGCTTTCTTT
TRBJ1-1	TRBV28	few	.	CASSSIFRGTNTEAFF	TGTGCCAGCAGTTCGATTTTCAGGGGTACGAACACTGAAGCTTTCTTT
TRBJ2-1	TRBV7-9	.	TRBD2	CASSPGTGLVVQFF	TGTGCCAGCAGCCCGGGTACAGGACTAGTTGTGCAGTTCTTC
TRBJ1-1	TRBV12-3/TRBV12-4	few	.	CASSLVILGNTEAFF	TGTGCCAGCAGTTTGGTTATATTGGGGAACACTGAAGCTTTCTTT
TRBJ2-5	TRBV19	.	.	CASRRRLEETQYF	TGTGCCAGTAGGCGTCGCTTGGAAGAGACCCAGTACTTC
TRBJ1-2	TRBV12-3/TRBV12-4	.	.	CASWQGNYGYTF	TGTGCCAGCTGGCAGGGAAACTATGGCTACACCTTC
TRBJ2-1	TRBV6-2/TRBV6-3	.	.	CASFPGPAHNEQFF	TGCGCCAGCTTCCCAGGACCCGCCCACAATGAGCAGTTCTTC
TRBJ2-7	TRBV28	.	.	CASSLRGLTSYEQYF	TGTGCCAGCAGTCTACGGGGATTAACAAGCTACGAGCAGTACTTC
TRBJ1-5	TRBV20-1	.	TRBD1	CSAMEEGEGGQPQHF	TGCAGTGCCATGGAGGAAGGGGAAGGGGGCCAGCCCCAGCATTTT
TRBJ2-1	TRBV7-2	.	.	CASSPLELANDEQFF	TGTGCCAGCAGCCCCCTTGAGCTAGCGAACGATGAGCAGTTCTTC
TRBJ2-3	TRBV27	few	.	CASSPGTTKADTQYF	TGTGCCAGCAGCCCCGGGACAACTAAGGCGGATACGCAGTATTTT
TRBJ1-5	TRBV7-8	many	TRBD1	CASSLLGQGVDQPQHF	TGTGCCAGCAGCTTACTTGGTCAGGGGGTCGATCAGCCCCAGCATTTT
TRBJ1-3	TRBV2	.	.	CASSEVGASSGNTIYF	TGTGCCAGCAGTGAGGTGGGGGCGAGCTCTGGAAACACCATATATTTT
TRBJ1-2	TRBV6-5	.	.	CASSTGKAYGYTF	TGTGCCAGCAGCACAGGGAAGGCCTATGGCTACACCTTC
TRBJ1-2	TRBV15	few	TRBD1	CATSAGTVYGYTF	TGTGCCACCAGCGCCGGGACAGTCTATGGCTACACCTTC
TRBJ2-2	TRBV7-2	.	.	CASSLDGGPRRGRTGELFF	TGTGCCAGCAGCTTAGACGGGGGCCCCCGTAGGGGGAGGACCGGGGAGCTGTTTTTT
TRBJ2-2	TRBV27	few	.	CASSLIAGPYTGELFF	TGTGCCAGCAGTTTAATCGCAGGGCCCTACACCGGGGAGCTGTTTTTT
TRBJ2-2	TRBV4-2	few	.	CASSQEGQKGYTGELFF	TGTGCCAGCAGCCAAGAGGGCCAGAAGGGGTACACCGGGGAGCTGTTTTTT
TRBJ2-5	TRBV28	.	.	CASKRGHGETQYF	TGTGCCAGCAAAAGGGGACATGGAGAGACCCAGTACTTC
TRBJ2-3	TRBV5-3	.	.	CASSTGSLTPDTQYF	TGTGCCAGCAGCACCGGGTCTTTAACCCCAGATACGCAGTATTTT
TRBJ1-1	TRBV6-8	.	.	CASSSPGRSSTEAFF	TGTGCCAGCAGTAGTCCGGGACGATCGTCCACTGAAGCTTTCTTT
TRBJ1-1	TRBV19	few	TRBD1	CASSLQGVVTEAFF	TGTGCCAGTAGTCTACAGGGGGTGGTAACTGAAGCTTTCTTT
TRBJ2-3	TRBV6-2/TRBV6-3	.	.	CASRWQDTDTQYF	TGTGCCAGCCGTTGGCAGGACACAGATACGCAGTATTTT
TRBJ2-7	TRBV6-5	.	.	CASSYTGNYEQYF	TGTGCCAGCAGTTACACGGGCAACTACGAGCAGTACTTC